The 5 T cell receptor beta chains below all came from one sample that was sequenced in a study of shared clonotypes between healthy human individuals. Assay: immunoSEQ multiplex PCR; the TCRdb copy retains only in-frame clones and omits some. The sample carries some 2.4 million clones, over 85% recorded once. The sequencing sample was made of naive CD4+ T cells from PBMCs. As to subset: CD45RA+ positively selected. These receptors originate from a young man in good health. Some clones in this sample may be carry-over from other donors' samples.

This clone has just one count. The chain is built from TRBV28 and TRBJ2-3; TRBD1 matches 10 bases. Germline V lookup: CDR1 MDHEN, CDR2 SYDVKM. V shed 6 bases and J 5 bases; nucleotides not matched to a gene: 8. There are 15 residues in the CDR3. In DNA form, the CDR3 reads TGTGCCAGCAGATCGCACGGGACAGGGGTAGATACGCAGTATTTT. Translation gives CASRSHGTGVDTQYF.

Concerning this clone: Other nucleotide sequences from this sample produce the same CDR3. V usage is TRBV5-6 and J usage is TRBJ1-5; D gene unclear. V lost 0 bases and J lost 4, with 5 bases in between. This CDR3 contains 13 residues. Germline V gene lookup returns CDR1 SGHDT and CDR2 YYEEEE. CDR3 sequence reads: CASSLGRNQPQHF. DNA for the CDR3: TGTGCCAGCAGCTTGGGTAGAAATCAGCCCCAGCATTTT. The variable domain in full, completed from reference TRBV5-6 and TRBJ1-5, reads DAGVTQSPTHLIKTRGQQVTLRCSPKSGHDTVSWYQQALGQGPQFIFQYYEEEERQRGNFPDRFSGHQFPNYSSELNVNALLLGDSALYLCASSLGRNQPQHFGDGTRLSIL.

The V and J genes are TRBV7-2 and TRBJ2-7, with 8 bases that match TRBD2. This CDR3 has 15 amino acids. V lost 2 bases and J lost 4; bases outside the gene matches: 7. Germline CDR1 SGHTA, CDR2 FQGNSA. The CDR3 spells CASSLSGSVTYEQYF. DNA of the CDR3: TGTGCCAGCAGCTTAAGCGGGAGCGTGACTTACGAGCAGTACTTC.

The V gene is TRBV10-3, the J gene TRBJ2-7; TRBD2 might be the D (5 bases). The length of the CDR3 is 13 residues. The ends were cut back, 0 bases at V and 4 bases at J, with 7 bases in the middle. Germline V gene sequence: CDR1 ENHRY, CDR2 SYGVKD. The CDR3 region has the DNA TGTGCCATCAGTGAGTCTGACTATTACGAGCAGTACTTC. This gives the protein CAISESDYYEQYF.

The rearrangement links TRBV5-4 to TRBJ2-1, with D unclear. Germline CDR1 and CDR2: SGHNT and YYREEE (reference sequence). The CDR3 loop spans 15 amino acids. V was clipped by 0 bases and J by 0 bases, with 7 bases between them. This CDR3 is CASSLDGRSYNEQFF. DNA of the CDR3: TGTGCCAGCAGCTTGGACGGGCGCTCCTACAATGAGCAGTTCTTC. Full variable domain (missing parts from reference TRBV5-4 and TRBJ2-1): ETGVTQSPTHLIKTRGQQVTLRCSSQSGHNTVSWYQQALGQGPQFIFQYYREEENGRGNFPPRFSGLQFPNYSSELNVNALELDDSALYLCASSLDGRSYNEQFFGPGTRLTVL.